These 14 T cell receptor beta chains originate from one sample sequenced in a study of T-cell reconstitution after alpha-beta-depleted transplantation in children. Preparation of the TCRbeta library involved a method that used unique molecular identifiers. In TCRdb, the PCR reads were re-called with MiXCR into one record per CDR3 protein. The sample has 130,000 or so distinct CDR3 sequences, 9.5% to 10% seen once. The sample was PBMCs, mostly from graft donor cells, taken 180 days after TCRalphabeta/CD19-depleted stem cell transplant. Every receptor here comes from a girl in the first two years of life who had a stem cell transplant for combined immunodeficiency, so the T cells may come from the graft donor.

The chain carries TRBV4-3 and TRBJ2-7; D is perhaps TRBD1 (5 bases). Trimming left V 1 base short and J 3 bases short, with 13 bases between. CDR1 is LGHNA, CDR2 YSLEER, per germline. There are 15 residues in the CDR3. CDR3 amino acids: CASSQGQGGDYEQYF. CDR3 nucleotide sequence: TGCGCCAGCAGCCAAGGCCAGGGTGGTGACTACGAGCAGTACTTC.

This clonotype was seen more than once but under ten times. The chain uses TRBV7-8 and TRBJ2-5; D remains unclear. V lost 4 bases, J lost 2 bases, and 8 bases lay in between. Germline V gene lookup returns CDR1 SGHVS and CDR2 FQNEAQ. This CDR3 is 13 amino acids long. CDR3 nucleotides: TGTGCCAGCAGCTCGTATACACAAGAGACCCAGTACTTC. Translated: CASSSYTQETQYF.

This clonotype was seen a handful of times. This chain connects TRBV7-2 to TRBJ2-1; 15 bases match TRBD2. The V segment lost 5 bases and the J segment 4 bases; nucleotides outside the gene matches: 6. CDR1 is SGHTA and CDR2 is FQGNSA in the germline V gene. This CDR3 region has 17 residues. Here the CDR3 reads CASSPRTSGGGYNEQFF. The CDR3, as DNA: TGTGCCAGCAGCCCCCGGACTAGCGGGGGGGGTTACAATGAGCAGTTCTTC. Full variable domain (missing parts from reference TRBV7-2 and TRBJ2-1): GAGVSQSPSNKVTEKGKDVELRCDPISGHTALYWYRQSLGQGLEFLIYFQGNSAPDKSGLPSDRFSAERTGGSVSTLTIQRTQQEDSAVYLCASSPRTSGGGYNEQFFGPGTRLTVL.

The chain combines TRBV12-3 or TRBV12-4 with TRBJ2-7; D is uncertain. The V end was cut by 8 bases, the J end by 6 bases, with 11 bases between. CDR3 size: 11 residues. CDR3 DNA: TGTGCCAGCGGGGTGTTCGGCGAGCAGTACTTC. It is translated as CASGVFGEQYF.

The chain joins TRBV20-1 to TRBJ2-2; D is unclear. V was trimmed by 6 bases and J by 0 bases, leaving 11 bases between them. Per germline, CDR1 DFQATT and CDR2 SNEGSKA (reference sequence). This CDR3 has 14 residues. The CDR3 reads CSAMLQTNTGELFF. In nucleotides, the CDR3 is TGCAGTGCAATGCTACAAACGAACACCGGGGAGCTGTTTTTT.

This clonotype was counted ten times or more. V and J are TRBV20-1 and TRBJ2-5; D unclear. CDR1 is DFQATT and CDR2 is SNEGSKA in the germline V gene (reference sequence). The CDR3 is 10 residues long. V shed 8 bases and J shed 4 bases, with 8 bases lying between them. CDR3 amino acids: CSPASETQYF. The DNA of the CDR3 is TGCAGTCCTGCCTCAGAGACCCAGTACTTC.

The V gene is TRBV7-9, the J gene TRBJ2-7, with TRBD1 identical over 7 bases. V dropped 5 bases and J dropped 1; count of bases not matched to a gene: 5. Germline values: CDR1 SEHNR, CDR2 FQNEAQ (reference sequence). The CDR3 is made up of 14 amino acids. The CDR3 here is CASSPTGDSYEQYF. The CDR3 DNA follows: TGTGCCAGCAGCCCTACAGGGGATTCCTACGAGCAGTACTTC.

This clonotype turned up a few times. The V call is TRBV28, the J call TRBJ2-7; 9 bases align to TRBD2. Germline CDR1 and CDR2: MDHEN and SYDVKM. The ends lost 5 bases at V and 3 bases at J; junction bases unmatched: 8. The CDR3 runs to 15 residues. For the CDR3, the DNA is TGTGCCAGCAGTATGGCCGGCGGGGGGGTCTACGAGCAGTACTTC. It yields the protein CASSMAGGGVYEQYF.

This clonotype was recorded many times. V and J are TRBV29-1 and TRBJ2-7; 10 bases line up with TRBD2. Germline V gene data show CDR1 as SQVTM and CDR2 as ANQGSEA. J lost 1 base, V lost 4 bases, and 1 base had no gene match. The CDR3 spans 13 residues. CDR3 in DNA: TGCAGCGTTGGGACTAGCGGTTCCTACGAGCAGTACTTC. As protein: CSVGTSGSYEQYF.

This clonotype was observed many times. DNA of the CDR3: TGCGCCAGCAGCCCACAGACAGGGCCCACCGGGGAGCTGTTTTTT. Translating it yields CASSPQTGPTGELFF. This chain joins TRBV5-1 and TRBJ2-2, with TRBD1 identical over 7 bases. J was trimmed by 4 bases and V by 4 bases; bases with no gene match: 7. The germline V gene encodes CDR1 SGHRS and CDR2 YFSETQ. The CDR3 is 15 amino acids.

This clonotype has only a few counts. The chain has TRBV29-1 and TRBJ2-7; 10 bases are shared with TRBD1. Germline V gene sequence: CDR1 SQVTM, CDR2 ANQGSEA. Losses at the gene ends were 2 bases for V and 0 bases for J; bases not matched to a gene: 4. The length of the CDR3 is 15 residues. CDR3 region: CSVESRDRGSYEQYF. The CDR3 coding sequence is TGCAGCGTTGAAAGTCGGGACAGGGGCTCCTACGAGCAGTACTTC.

This clonotype was counted a few times. The V call is TRBV5-6, the J call TRBJ2-5; a weak D match, TRBD1 (5 bases). Trimming took 0 bases from V and 3 from J, leaving 18 bases between them. This CDR3 spans 17 amino acids. Germline CDR1 reads SGHDT; CDR2 reads YYEEEE. CDR3 protein: CASSLASYRNVEETQYF. CDR3 DNA sequence: TGTGCCAGCAGCTTGGCCAGTTACAGGAACGTTGAAGAGACCCAGTACTTC. The full variable domain, its missing parts supplied by reference TRBV5-6 and TRBJ2-5, is DAGVTQSPTHLIKTRGQQVTLRCSPKSGHDTVSWYQQALGQGPQFIFQYYEEEERQRGNFPDRFSGHQFPNYSSELNVNALLLGDSALYLCASSLASYRNVEETQYFGPGTRLLVL.

The V call is TRBV20-1, the J call TRBJ1-1, with a possible D match to TRBD1 (6 bases). V was clipped by 1 base and J by 10 bases, with 16 bases between them. CDR1 DFQATT and CDR2 SNEGSKA come from the germline V gene (reference sequence). CDR3 length: 13 residues. The CDR3 DNA reads TGCAGTGCTAGAGCACGTACAGGGATGGCAGCTTTCTTT. Protein: CSARARTGMAAFF.

V and J are TRBV6-5 and TRBJ2-2; D may be TRBD2 (6 bases). This CDR3 is 15 amino acids long. Germline values: CDR1 MNHEY, CDR2 SVGAGI. V gave up 6 bases and J gave up 0 bases, with 11 bases separating them. The CDR3 DNA reads as TGTGCCAGCAGGGCCCGGGGGACGAACACCGGGGAGCTGTTTTTT. Translating gives CASRARGTNTGELFF.